Listed below are T cell receptor beta chains from one sample, sequenced in a study of shared clonotypes between healthy human individuals. The data were produced by immunoSEQ multiplex PCR, yet TCRdb's version contains in-frame clones alone and is incomplete. The table shows approximately 1.1 million clones, with approximately 80% occurring only once. Material: memory CD4+ T cells from PBMCs. These TCRs come from a man aged 18 to 29 in good health. Some clones in this sample may be carry-over from other donors' samples. The conserved cysteine and the conserved F or W are not part of the CDR3 here. A row's size may be missing; if present it is once, few, many or a size class.

clone size	V gene	J gene	CDR3 protein
.	TRBV2	TRBJ2-7	ASRVGEQY
few	TRBV28	TRBJ2-5	ASRPRDRGSRETQY
.	TRBV18	TRBJ2-7	ASSPRQVATSYEQY
many	TRBV2	TRBJ2-2	ASSDRDQNTGELF
.	TRBV19	TRBJ1-2	ASSMAPKGYGYT
.	TRBV4-3	TRBJ1-1	ASSQGPVNTEAF
.	TRBV7-8	TRBJ1-4	ASSRTNEKLF
once	TRBV7-9	TRBJ2-5	ASSPRLAGVGETQY
.	TRBV2	TRBJ2-7	ASSVEVGSYEQY
.	TRBV5-4	TRBJ2-7	ASSLTGSYEQY
.	TRBV30	TRBJ2-3	AWTKLAAGTDTQY
.	TRBV28	TRBJ2-5	ASSLIGAGGPRETQY
.	TRBV28	TRBJ2-2	ASRVQGRAGELF
.	TRBV30	TRBJ2-3	AWAPGLETDTQY
.	TRBV6-1	TRBJ1-2	ASSEGTSGYGYT
.	TRBV7-3	TRBJ2-2	ASSRGPHVGELF
.	TRBV28	TRBJ1-1	ASSPGRNTEAF
.	TRBV18	TRBJ2-5	ASSPSRSQETQY